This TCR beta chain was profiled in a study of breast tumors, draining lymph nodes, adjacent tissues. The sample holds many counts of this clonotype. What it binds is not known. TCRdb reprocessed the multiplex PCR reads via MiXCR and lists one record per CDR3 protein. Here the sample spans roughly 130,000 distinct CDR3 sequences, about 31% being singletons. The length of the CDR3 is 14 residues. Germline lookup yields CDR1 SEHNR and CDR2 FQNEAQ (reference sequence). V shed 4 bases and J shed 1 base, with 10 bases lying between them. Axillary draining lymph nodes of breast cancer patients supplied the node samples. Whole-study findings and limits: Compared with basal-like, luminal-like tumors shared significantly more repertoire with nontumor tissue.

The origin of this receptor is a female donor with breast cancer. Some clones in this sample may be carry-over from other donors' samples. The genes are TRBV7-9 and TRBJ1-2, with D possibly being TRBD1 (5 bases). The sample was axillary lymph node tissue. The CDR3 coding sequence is TGTGCCAGCAGCTCCGTGACAGATAACTATGGCTACACCTTC. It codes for CASSSVTDNYGYTF.